This T cell receptor (beta chain) was captured in a study of shared clonotypes between healthy human individuals. Study results and caveats: Sequencing depth was predicted to influence how clonotypes are shared among donors.

V was cut by 6 bases and J by 1 base, with 16 bases left in between. The CDR3 is 16 amino acids. Per the germline V gene, CDR1 is SGHNT and CDR2 is YYREEE (reference sequence). The protocol was immunoSEQ multiplex PCR, while the TCRdb copy is restricted to in-frame clones and leaves out a portion. The sample lists 550,000 to 800,000 clones; around 67% were seen once. In regard to this clone: Its antigen is not identified.

Both subsets, CD45RA+ naive and CD45RA-negative memory, were split from the CD4+ cells. This rearrangement joins TRBV5-4 to TRBJ2-2; D is possibly TRBD1 or TRBD2 (5 bases each). The sequence was collected from a woman younger than 45 in good health. The specimen sequenced was memory CD4+ T cells sorted from blood. The sample's subset: CD45RA-negative fraction. The CDR3 sequence is CASTSWDGRNTGELFF. CDR3 DNA sequence: TGTGCCAGCACGAGTTGGGACGGCCGGAACACCGGGGAGCTGTTTTTT. Full variable domain (rest looked up from reference TRBV5-4 and TRBJ2-2): ETGVTQSPTHLIKTRGQQVTLRCSSQSGHNTVSWYQQALGQGPQFIFQYYREEENGRGNFPPRFSGLQFPNYSSELNVNALELDDSALYLCASTSWDGRNTGELFFGEGSRLTVL.